This TCR beta chain came from a study of T-cell memory formation after mild COVID-19. General observations from the study: The study found contracting CD4+ clones mainly in CM and EM and contracting CD8+ clones in EMRA.

In the case of this clonotype: What it recognizes is unknown.

MiXCR was run by TCRdb on the 5' RACE reads, yielding one entry per CDR3 protein. The sample lists around 390,000 distinct CDR3 sequences, about 16% occurring once. CDR3 length: 14 amino acids. CDR1 and CDR2 from the germline V gene are SGHNT and YENEEA. V shed 3 bases and J shed 0 bases, with 6 bases lying between them. Sequenced input: PBMCs or a T cell subset sorted from them (not recorded which). The V call is TRBV11-3, the J call TRBJ2-1; D gene unclear. This TCR came from a man aged 18 to 35 who had mild COVID-19 (a few samples of this study predate the infection). Cell type and time point are not known. The CDR3 DNA is TGTGCCAGCAGCTTGTCTAACTCCTACAATGAGCAGTTCTTC. It codes for CASSLSNSYNEQFF. The full variable domain, rest sourced from reference TRBV11-3 and TRBJ2-1, is EAGVVQSPRYKIIEKKQPVAFWCNPISGHNTLYWYLQNLGQGPELLIRYENEEAVDDSQLPKDRFSAERLKGVDSTLKIQPAELGDSAVYLCASSLSNSYNEQFFGPGTRLTVL.